This record concerns one T cell receptor beta chain sequence. Its antigen remains unidentified. This sample stems from a study of T cell repertoires in cytomegalovirus infection. At the level of the study: Alongside well-studied HLA-B-restricted CMV epitopes, recently identified HLA-C-restricted CMV epitopes were also used.

TCRdb re-called the reads through MiXCR, storing one row per CDR3 protein. The sample shows about 890,000 distinct CDR3 sequences, 30% to 40% of them seen only once. The study, taken as a whole, reports: Summed frequency of shared TCR beta families picked out CMV carriers who also had the relevant HLA. HLA-C-restricted CMV-specific TCR beta clonotypes prevailed in the ex vivo response.

Germline values: CDR1 DFQATT, CDR2 SNEGSKA (reference sequence). Trimming cost V 6 bases and J 6 bases; bases outside gene matches: 7. The CDR3 runs to 13 residues. The sequence was collected from a human donor in good health (CMV status not recorded). Some clones in this sample may be carry-over from other donors' samples. The material was cultured CD8+ T cells from PBMCs, obtained from culture after CMV antigen stimulation. The chain combines TRBV20-1 with TRBJ2-2, with 7 bases fitting TRBD2. The CDR3 DNA is TGCAGTGCCCCGGGGGGAGTACCCGGGGAGCTGTTTTTT. Translating it yields CSAPGGVPGELFF.